This T cell receptor beta chain was retrieved from a study of shared clonotypes between healthy human individuals. Germline V gene data show CDR1 as SEHNR and CDR2 as FQNEAQ (reference sequence). Trimming took 5 bases from V and 8 from J; bases not matched to a gene: 15. CDR3 length: 18 residues. Naive CD8 cells comprised CD45RO-negative, CCR7-positively selected cells, excluding terminally differentiated effector memory CD45RA+ cells. TCRdb's copy holds only in-frame clones and misses some; the assay was immunoSEQ multiplex PCR. The data contain about 750,000 clones, more than 85% of them singletons.

V is TRBV7-9 and J is TRBJ2-1; the match to TRBD2 covers 13 bases. This TCR derives from a young man in good health. Sequences were obtained from naive CD8+ T cells sorted from blood. The CDR3 loop reads CASSPPLPRTSGSHEQFF. As DNA, the CDR3 is TGTGCCAGCAGCCCTCCTCTGCCGCGGACTAGCGGGAGTCATGAGCAGTTCTTC.